Sequencing of this T cell receptor beta chain was carried out in a study of glioma-infiltrating T cells. Study-wide points: Above-expected tissue-blood divergence occurred in all gliomas, most in low-grade ones. CDR3 overlap between tissue and blood was very small.

As for this clonotype: Its specificity is not known.

CDR3 size: 14 residues. CDR1 is LGHNA and CDR2 is YNFKEQ in the germline V gene. Trimming took 2 bases from V and 4 from J, leaving 6 bases between them. Using RNA template, CDR3s of TCR alpha and beta were amplified with iRepertoire arm-PCR. For one-step reverse transcription and amplification, about 90-450 ng of tissue mRNA or PBMC total RNA was used. MiXCR, applied by TCRdb to the multiplex PCR reads, yields one record per CDR3 protein. The sample holds roughly 200,000 distinct CDR3 sequences, approximately 30% seen once. The chain combines TRBV4-2 with TRBJ1-6; D not resolved. Sequencing was done on a sample of glioma tissue, nonneoplastic brain tissue, or PBMCs (not recorded which). The sequence was obtained from a human donor with low-grade glioma or glioblastoma, undergoing nonglioma brain surgery, or in good health (not recorded which). Here the CDR3 DNA reads TGTGCCAGCAGCCAATCGGGGTATAATTCACCCCTCCACTTT. Translation: CASSQSGYNSPLHF.